A selection of T cell receptor beta chains follows, all from one sample in a study of regulatory T cells in long-lasting Graves disease. TCRdb recomputed calls from the multiplex PCR reads with MiXCR, one row per CDR3 protein. In the table there are more than 350,000 distinct CDR3 sequences, 20% to 25% of which are singletons. The material sequenced was peripheral blood mononuclear cells (PBMCs), taken when the disease was refractory, from a patient treated with antithyroid drugs. These receptors all stem from a female donor with Graves disease. Each CDR3 is given with its conserved first and last residue. Each record gives: J gene, V gene, D gene, clone size, CDR3 protein, CDR3 DNA. D genes are given only for firm matches. Some rows mark clone size as missing; the rest say once, few, many or name a class of expanded clone.

>TRBJ2-7|TRBV4-1|TRBD1|-
CASSFGGQGTDEQYF
TGCGCCAGCAGCTTCGGCGGACAGGGTACGGACGAGCAGTACTTC
>TRBJ2-3|TRBV20-1|-|-
CSARDRRGGTDTQYF
TGCAGTGCTAGAGATAGGCGGGGTGGCACAGATACGCAGTATTTT
>TRBJ1-2|TRBV14|-|few
CASSRARPNYGYTF
TGTGCCAGCAGCCGTGCCCGACCTAACTATGGCTACACCTTC
>TRBJ2-2|TRBV12-3/TRBV12-4|-|-
CASSAGDRGGGELFF
TGTGCCAGCAGTGCGGGCGATAGGGGGGGCGGGGAGCTGTTTTTT
>TRBJ2-5|TRBV6-2/TRBV6-3|-|many
CAISESQGETQYF
TGTGCCATCAGTGAAAGTCAGGGGGAGACCCAGTACTTC
>TRBJ1-1|TRBV10-3|-|-
CAIRKQGLNTEAFF
TGTGCCATCAGAAAACAGGGTTTGAACACTGAAGCTTTCTTT
>TRBJ1-6|TRBV4-1|-|-
CASSQDSGYNSPLHF
TGCGCCAGCAGCCAAGATTCCGGCTATAATTCACCCCTCCACTTT
>TRBJ2-7|TRBV5-4|TRBD2|-
CASSLPSASGRFEQYF
TGTGCCAGCAGCTTGCCTAGTGCTAGCGGGAGGTTCGAGCAGTACTTC
>TRBJ1-2|TRBV5-1|TRBD1|many
CASRPAGTGAYGYTF
TGCGCCAGCAGGCCCGCCGGGACAGGGGCCTATGGCTACACCTTC
>TRBJ2-7|TRBV2|TRBD2|few
CASSGPTSGRNEQYF
TGTGCCAGCAGTGGCCCGACTAGCGGGAGAAACGAGCAGTACTTC
>TRBJ2-2|TRBV5-1|-|-
CASSPGQTTGELFF
TGCGCCAGCAGCCCTGGACAGACTACCGGGGAGCTGTTTTTT
>TRBJ2-2|TRBV12-3/TRBV12-4|TRBD2|-
CASSGSGTGGRVGELFF
TGTGCCAGCAGTGGATCCGGGACGGGGGGTCGGGTCGGGGAGCTGTTTTTT
>TRBJ2-5|TRBV7-3|-|many
CASSLTVGETQYF
TGTGCCAGCAGCTTAACCGTTGGGGAGACCCAGTACTTC
>TRBJ2-7|TRBV7-3|-|many
CASSLDPIARPPSYEQYF
TGTGCCAGCAGCTTAGACCCTATAGCGAGGCCCCCCTCCTACGAGCAGTACTTC
>TRBJ1-6|TRBV28|-|few
CASSLSAGGSPLHF
TGTGCCAGCAGTTTATCCGCAGGTGGATCACCCCTCCACTTT
>TRBJ1-1|TRBV7-9|TRBD1|-
CASSPPDRVTEAFF
TGTGCCAGCAGCCCTCCTGACAGGGTGACTGAAGCTTTCTTT
>TRBJ2-5|TRBV5-6|TRBD2|few
CASSQGGRAPETQYF
TGTGCCAGCAGTCAGGGCGGGAGGGCCCCAGAGACCCAGTACTTC
>TRBJ1-6|TRBV4-2|TRBD1|few
CASSQTGGESSPLHF
TGTGCCAGCAGCCAAACAGGGGGCGAGAGTTCACCCCTCCACTTT
>TRBJ2-5|TRBV20-1|-|many
CSARGVGGWTQYF
TGCAGTGCTAGAGGAGTGGGGGGATGGACCCAGTACTTC
>TRBJ1-2|TRBV9|-|-
CASSVGSGQNYGYTF
TGTGCCAGCAGCGTAGGATCAGGCCAGAACTATGGCTACACCTTC
>TRBJ2-7|TRBV10-3|TRBD1|many
CAISEPGGDVYEQYF
TGTGCCATCAGTGAACCAGGGGGCGACGTCTACGAGCAGTACTTC
>TRBJ1-1|TRBV7-9|-|-
CASSLGISNTEAFF
TGTGCCAGCAGCTTAGGCATTTCGAACACTGAAGCTTTCTTT
>TRBJ2-5|TRBV27|-|-
CAGRLQGAGETQYF
TGTGCCGGCAGATTACAGGGTGCTGGGGAGACCCAGTACTTC
>TRBJ2-5|TRBV5-6|-|-
CASSSTPGNQETQYF
TGTGCCAGCAGCTCGACTCCAGGGAACCAAGAGACCCAGTACTTC
>TRBJ1-1|TRBV29-1|TRBD1|few
CSVTPGQGPYEAFF
TGCAGCGTTACTCCGGGACAGGGCCCTTATGAAGCTTTCTTT
>TRBJ2-5|TRBV11-2|-|many
CASSATRSGTGTQYF
TGTGCCAGCAGCGCGACTAGGTCGGGGACGGGGACCCAGTACTTC
>TRBJ2-7|TRBV30|-|-
CARQAQGAYEQYF
TGTGCCAGGCAGGCGCAGGGCGCCTACGAGCAGTACTTC
>TRBJ1-4|TRBV28|TRBD1|many
CASSLDRAPNEKLFF
TGTGCCAGCAGCCTAGACAGGGCCCCTAATGAAAAACTGTTTTTT
>TRBJ2-1|TRBV25-1|TRBD2|-
CASSELNSGRSDEQFF
TGTGCCAGCAGTGAATTGAACAGCGGGAGATCGGATGAGCAGTTCTTC
>TRBJ2-5|TRBV28|TRBD1|many
CASSPNRGKNRETQYF
TGTGCCAGCAGCCCAAACAGGGGGAAAAATAGAGAGACCCAGTACTTC
>TRBJ2-5|TRBV28|TRBD2|many
CASSYTSGLAGGPSWETQYF
TGTGCCAGCAGTTACACCTCGGGGTTAGCGGGAGGGCCGAGTTGGGAGACCCAGTACTTC
>TRBJ1-1|TRBV3-1|-|many
CASSPGRRVTEAFF
TGTGCCAGCAGCCCCGGTAGGAGGGTAACTGAAGCTTTCTTT
>TRBJ2-7|TRBV2|TRBD1|many
CASSVGQGTYEQYF
TGTGCCAGCAGTGTGGGACAGGGAACCTACGAGCAGTACTTC
>TRBJ2-3|TRBV7-8|-|-
CASSFITTDTQYF
TGTGCCAGCAGCTTTATAACTACAGATACGCAGTATTTT
>TRBJ1-3|TRBV10-3|-|-
CAILASGNTIYF
TGTGCCATCCTGGCCTCTGGAAACACCATATATTTT
>TRBJ1-5|TRBV20-1|-|many
CSALPVTIRNQPQHF
TGCAGTGCTCTCCCGGTGACTATCCGCAATCAGCCCCAGCATTTT
>TRBJ1-5|TRBV7-2|-|many
CASSTMVGNQPQHF
TGTGCCAGCAGCACAATGGTTGGCAATCAGCCCCAGCATTTT
>TRBJ1-1|TRBV9|-|-
CASSVDRATEAFF
TGTGCCAGCAGCGTAGACAGGGCCACTGAAGCTTTCTTT
>TRBJ1-4|TRBV2|TRBD1|many
CASNPGQGLSEKLFF
TGTGCCAGCAATCCGGGACAGGGACTAAGTGAAAAACTGTTTTTT
>TRBJ2-5|TRBV12-3/TRBV12-4|TRBD2|-
CASSMGLAGLQETQYF
TGTGCCAGCAGTATGGGACTAGCGGGTTTGCAAGAGACCCAGTACTTC
>TRBJ2-7|TRBV3-1|-|-
CASGKQSPYEQYF
TGTGCCAGCGGAAAACAGAGCCCCTACGAGCAGTACTTC
>TRBJ2-7|TRBV24-1|-|-
CATSDARDTHEQYF
TGTGCCACCAGTGATGCCAGGGACACCCATGAGCAGTACTTC
>TRBJ2-7|TRBV19|TRBD2|-
CASSIELAGNYGQYF
TGTGCCAGTAGTATAGAACTAGCGGGAAACTACGGGCAGTACTTC
>TRBJ2-7|TRBV10-2|-|many
CASSESDSRGYEQYF
TGCGCCAGCAGTGAGTCGGACTCGCGGGGCTACGAGCAGTACTTC
>TRBJ1-4|TRBV12-3/TRBV12-4|-|-
CASSLGRSTNEKLFF
TGTGCCAGCAGTTTAGGGAGGTCAACTAATGAAAAACTGTTTTTT
>TRBJ2-5|TRBV20-1|-|many
CSASSQETQYF
TGCAGTGCGAGTAGCCAGGAGACCCAGTACTTC
>TRBJ2-2|TRBV28|-|many
CASRLAGELFF
TGTGCCAGCAGACTAGCCGGGGAGCTGTTTTTT
>TRBJ1-3|TRBV7-9|-|few
CASSAPTAGNTIYF
TGTGCCAGCAGCGCCCCCACAGCTGGAAACACCATATATTTT
>TRBJ2-5|TRBV3-1|TRBD2|many
CASSSGLADQETQYF
TGTGCCAGCAGCTCGGGACTAGCGGATCAAGAGACCCAGTACTTC
>TRBJ2-5|TRBV20-1|-|-
CSAGVLQETQYF
TGCAGTGCTGGGGTTCTTCAAGAGACCCAGTACTTC
>TRBJ1-6|TRBV10-3|TRBD1|-
CAIRVDREEDSPLHF
TGTGCCATCAGAGTAGACAGGGAAGAAGATTCACCCCTCCACTTT
>TRBJ1-2|TRBV25-1|-|many
CASRWQNYGYTF
TGTGCCAGCAGATGGCAGAACTATGGCTACACCTTC
>TRBJ1-2|TRBV30|-|many
CAWTASYGYTF
TGTGCCTGGACGGCGTCCTATGGCTACACCTTC
>TRBJ1-5|TRBV30|TRBD1|few
CAWSPGQGGGSQPQHF
TGTGCCTGGAGTCCGGGACAGGGGGGGGGGAGTCAGCCCCAGCATTTT
>TRBJ2-3|TRBV2|-|many
CASSDGLLTAGASTDTQYF
TGTGCCAGCAGTGATGGCTTGCTTACGGCAGGCGCCAGCACAGATACGCAGTATTTT